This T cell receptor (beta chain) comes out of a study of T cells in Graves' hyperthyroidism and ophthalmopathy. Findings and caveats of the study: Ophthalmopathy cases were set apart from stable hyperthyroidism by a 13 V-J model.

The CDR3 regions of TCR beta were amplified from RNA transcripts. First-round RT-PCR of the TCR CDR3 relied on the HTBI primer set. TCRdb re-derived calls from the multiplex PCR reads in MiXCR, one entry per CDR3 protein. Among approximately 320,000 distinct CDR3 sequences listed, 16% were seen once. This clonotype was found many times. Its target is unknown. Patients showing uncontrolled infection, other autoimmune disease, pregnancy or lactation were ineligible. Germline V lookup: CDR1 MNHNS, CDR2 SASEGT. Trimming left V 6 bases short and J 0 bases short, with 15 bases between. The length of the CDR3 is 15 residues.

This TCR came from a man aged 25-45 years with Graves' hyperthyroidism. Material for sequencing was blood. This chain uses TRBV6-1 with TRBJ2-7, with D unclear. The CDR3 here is CASRNPTASSYEQYF. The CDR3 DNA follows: TGTGCCAGCAGGAACCCGACCGCGAGCTCCTACGAGCAGTACTTC.